This T cell receptor (beta chain) was obtained from a study of T cells in Graves' hyperthyroidism and ophthalmopathy. The study defined stable Graves' hyperthyroidism as no ophthalmopathy progression within 18 months. RNA transcripts yielded amplified TCR beta CDR3 regions. First-round RT-PCR with HTBI primers amplified the TCR CDR3 region. TCRdb reprocessed the multiplex PCR reads via MiXCR and lists one record per CDR3 protein. The sample has some 510,000 distinct CDR3 sequences, around 45% seen once; the top ten hold 8.2%. This clonotype originated in a woman aged 18 to 35 with Graves' hyperthyroidism. The sample comprised peripheral blood or thyroid tissue (not recorded which).

Here the CDR3 DNA reads TGTGCCATCAGGGACCTGACAGGGGTTAACACTGAAGCTTTCTTT. It is translated as CAIRDLTGVNTEAFF. This chain uses TRBV10-3 with TRBJ1-1; 8 bases agree with TRBD1. This CDR3 has 15 residues. Germline-derived CDR1 and CDR2 are ENHRY and SYGVKD. V lost 6 bases, J lost 2 bases, and 8 bases stayed unmatched.